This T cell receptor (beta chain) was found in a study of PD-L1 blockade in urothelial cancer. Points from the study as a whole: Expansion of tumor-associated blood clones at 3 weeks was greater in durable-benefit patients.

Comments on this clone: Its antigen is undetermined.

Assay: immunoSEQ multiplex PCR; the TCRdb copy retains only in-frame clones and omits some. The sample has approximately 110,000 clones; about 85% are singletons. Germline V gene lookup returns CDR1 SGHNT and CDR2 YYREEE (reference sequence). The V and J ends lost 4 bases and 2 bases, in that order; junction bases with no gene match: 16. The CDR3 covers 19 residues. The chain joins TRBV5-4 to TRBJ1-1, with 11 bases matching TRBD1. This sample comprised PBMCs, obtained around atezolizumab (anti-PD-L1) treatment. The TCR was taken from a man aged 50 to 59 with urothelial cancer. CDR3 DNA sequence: TGTGCCAGCAGCGCCCCGGGACAGGGGGTGGGTCTCTCTAACACTGAAGCTTTCTTT. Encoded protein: CASSAPGQGVGLSNTEAFF.